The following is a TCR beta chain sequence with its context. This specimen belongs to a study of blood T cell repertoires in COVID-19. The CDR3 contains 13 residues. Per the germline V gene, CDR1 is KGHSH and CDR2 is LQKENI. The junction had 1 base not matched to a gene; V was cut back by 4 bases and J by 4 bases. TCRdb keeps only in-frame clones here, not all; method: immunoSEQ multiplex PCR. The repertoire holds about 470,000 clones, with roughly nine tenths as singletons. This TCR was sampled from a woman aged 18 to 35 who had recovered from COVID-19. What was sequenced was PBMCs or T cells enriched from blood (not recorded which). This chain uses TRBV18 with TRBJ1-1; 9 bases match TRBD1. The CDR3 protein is CASSRGQGTEAFF. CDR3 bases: TGTGCCAGCTCACGGGGACAGGGCACTGAAGCTTTCTTT.